Below are 21 T cell receptor beta chains sequenced from a single sample in a study of OX40 agonist ivuxolimab in advanced cancers. Only in-frame clones appear in the TCRdb table, and some are missing; sequencing was by immunoSEQ multiplex PCR. The sample has 90,000 to 150,000 clones; 85% to 90% are singletons. Sequences were derived from CD4+ or CD8+ T cells sorted from blood, sampled in a trial of the OX40 agonist ivuxolimab. Every receptor here comes from an adult with an advanced solid tumor such as melanoma, head and neck, liver or kidney cancer.

The rearrangement uses TRBV2 and TRBJ1-4; no reliable D call. V shed 4 bases and J shed 0 bases, with 6 bases lying between them. The CDR3 loop spans 14 amino acids. Germline V gene sequence: CDR1 SNHLY, CDR2 FYNNEI. CDR3 nucleotide sequence: TGTGCCAGCAGTGTTCTTGCAACTAATGAAAAACTGTTTTTT. It encodes CASSVLATNEKLFF.

The chain uses TRBV6-6 and TRBJ1-2; no firm D call. The CDR3 is 13 residues long. V was pared by 4 bases and J by 7 bases, with 13 bases between. The germline V gene has CDR1 MNHNY and CDR2 SVGAGI (reference sequence). CDR3 DNA: TGTGCCAGCAGTTCTGCGGGGAGAGGTGGCTACACCTTC. Translation: CASSSAGRGGYTF.

This rearrangement joins TRBV7-2 to TRBJ2-1; 14 bases map to TRBD2. This CDR3 has 19 amino acids. Germline V gene sequence: CDR1 SGHTA, CDR2 FQGNSA. Trimming took 0 bases from V and 0 from J; bases not matched to a gene: 4. The CDR3 DNA reads TGTGCCAGCAGCTTAGCCGGGACTAGCGGGGGAAGCTCCTACAATGAGCAGTTCTTC. Amino acids: CASSLAGTSGGSSYNEQFF.

This clone was detected once. Here the CDR3 reads CASSAGGVRYGYTF. As DNA, the CDR3 is TGTGCCAGCAGCGCAGGGGGCGTGCGATATGGCTACACCTTC. This chain connects TRBV9 to TRBJ1-2; TRBD1 agrees at 8 bases. The germline gives CDR1 SGDLS, CDR2 YYNGEE. The CDR3 totals 14 residues. The ends lost 3 bases at V and 5 bases at J; junction bases unmatched: 6.

In DNA form, the CDR3 reads TGTGCCAGCAGCCTCAGGGAATATCGTTCTGGGGCCAACGTCCTGACTTTC. Translated: CASSLREYRSGANVLTF. The genes are TRBV9 and TRBJ2-6; D is perhaps TRBD1 (5 bases). The CDR3 has 17 amino acids. Germline V gives CDR1 SGDLS, CDR2 YYNGEE. V lost 4 bases and J lost 1, with 15 bases in between.

The J gene is TRBJ1-3, the V gene TRBV5-6, with no clear D. Germline V CDR1 and CDR2: SGHDT, YYEEEE. CDR3 length: 13 amino acids. Deletions cut 3 bases from V and 0 bases from J, with 4 bases between. The CDR3 protein is CASSWSSGNTIYF. The CDR3 nucleotides read TGTGCCAGCAGCTGGTCCTCTGGAAACACCATATATTTT.

The sample holds one count of this clone. The rearrangement joins TRBV7-2 to TRBJ1-1; D is perhaps TRBD1 (5 bases). Germline lookup yields CDR1 SGHTA and CDR2 FQGNSA. The CDR3 covers 14 residues. With 2 bases removed from V and 4 bases from J, the gap between germline ends came to 11 bases. The CDR3 DNA reads as TGTGCCAGCAGCTTATTACAGGCCCCCACTGAAGCTTTCTTT. Protein sequence: CASSLLQAPTEAFF.

The chain recombines TRBV7-2 with TRBJ1-1; no firm D call. With 0 bases removed from V and 7 bases from J, the gap between germline ends came to 9 bases. Germline V CDR1 and CDR2: SGHTA, FQGNSA. This CDR3 has 13 amino acids. In DNA form, the CDR3 reads TGTGCCAGCAGCTTAGCTGGGCCCGATGAAGCTTTCTTT. The encoded protein is CASSLAGPDEAFF.

This rearrangement joins TRBV4-2 to TRBJ1-3, with D uncertain. This CDR3 has 16 amino acids. CDR1 and CDR2 from the germline V gene are LGHNA and YNFKEQ. V lost 0 bases and J lost 4, with 13 bases in between. For the CDR3, the DNA is TGTGCCAGCAGCCAAGATCCCCCTGGGTCGGGAAACACCATATATTTT. Translating gives CASSQDPPGSGNTIYF.

This sequence joins TRBV5-1 and TRBJ1-2, with D possibly matching TRBD1 (5 bases). This CDR3 contains 14 residues. The V and J ends lost 1 base and 1 base respectively, with 8 bases between them. Germline CDR1 and CDR2: SGHRS and YFSETQ. As DNA, the CDR3 is TGCGCCAGCAGCTTGCGTCAGGGTAACTATGGCTACACCTTC. This gives the protein CASSLRQGNYGYTF.

The V and J genes are TRBV10-3 and TRBJ2-5; D call uncertain. Germline CDR1 reads ENHRY; CDR2 reads SYGVKD. CDR3 size: 13 residues. Trimming left V 2 bases short and J 2 bases short, with 6 bases between. CDR3 residues: CAISEGRQETQYF. As DNA, the CDR3 is TGTGCCATCAGTGAGGGTAGGCAAGAGACCCAGTACTTC.

J is TRBJ2-7 and V is TRBV7-9; tentative D call: TRBD1 (6 bases). V dropped 1 base and J dropped 6 bases, with 13 bases sitting between them. The CDR3 has 14 amino acids. Germline V gene sequence: CDR1 SEHNR, CDR2 FQNEAQ (reference sequence). The CDR3 here is CASSLETQGREQYF. CDR3 sequence (DNA): TGTGCCAGCAGCTTAGAGACACAGGGTCGCGAGCAGTACTTC.

This chain links TRBV19 with TRBJ2-1; D is possibly TRBD1 (5 bases). Deletions cut 8 bases from V and 3 bases from J, with 14 bases between. The CDR3 is 14 amino acids. Germline V CDR1 and CDR2: LNHDA, SQIVND (reference sequence). This CDR3 reads CASSLDSHYNEQFF. CDR3 DNA sequence: TGTGCCAGTTCCCTCGACAGCCACTACAATGAGCAGTTCTTC.

V usage is TRBV2 and J usage is TRBJ2-1; 8 bases align to TRBD2. The CDR3 extends over 16 amino acids. Germline CDR1 SNHLY, CDR2 FYNNEI. V was pared by 6 bases and J by 0 bases, with 7 bases of the junction left unmatched. As DNA, the CDR3 is TGTGCCAGCAGAGGCTTACTAGCGGCCTCCTACAATGAGCAGTTCTTC. Protein sequence: CASRGLLAASYNEQFF.

Regarding this clone: Other DNA sequences in this specimen translate into the identical CDR3. The CDR3 DNA is TGTGCCAGCAGCACAACCGGGACAGCTAATCAGCCCCAGCATTTT. Translating gives CASSTTGTANQPQHF. This sequence joins TRBV9 and TRBJ1-5, with 7 positions matching TRBD1. With 4 bases clipped from V and 4 bases from J, the junction kept 8 bases outside the gene matches. The CDR3 consists of 15 residues. CDR1 SGDLS and CDR2 YYNGEE come from the germline V gene. The full variable domain, with the rest looked up from reference TRBV9 and TRBJ1-5, is DSGVTQTPKHLITATGQRVTLRCSPRSGDLSVYWYQQSLDQGLQFLIQYYNGEERAKGNILERFSAQQFPDLHSELNLSSLELGDSALYFCASSTTGTANQPQHFGDGTRLSIL.

This chain links TRBV28 with TRBJ1-4, with 7 nucleotides matching TRBD1. Trimming cost V 7 bases and J 8 bases; bases outside gene matches: 10. This CDR3 is 14 amino acids long. Germline loops: CDR1 MDHEN, CDR2 SYDVKM. CDR3 residues: CASTAGGNVEKLFF. As DNA, the CDR3 is TGTGCCAGCACCGCAGGGGGTAATGTCGAAAAACTGTTTTTT.

V is TRBV4-1 and J is TRBJ1-6; the D gene is possibly TRBD1 (5 bases). Germline CDR1 is MGHRA and CDR2 is YSYEKL. Trimming cost V 2 bases and J 7 bases, with 12 bases left between them. The length of the CDR3 is 15 residues. CDR3 loop: CASSQQVGANSPLHF. The CDR3 nucleotides are TGCGCCAGCAGCCAACAGGTCGGGGCCAATTCACCCCTCCACTTT.

The chain is built from TRBV28 and TRBJ2-3; D is possibly TRBD1 (6 bases). Germline assignment: CDR1 MDHEN and CDR2 SYDVKM. Trimming shortened V by 8 bases and J by 2 bases, and 17 bases separated the two germline ends. The CDR3 is made up of 15 amino acids. CDR3 bases: TGTGCCAGCCACCCACCCAGGACAGCCACAGATACGCAGTATTTT. Translating it yields CASHPPRTATDTQYF.

The rearrangement uses TRBV2 and TRBJ2-5; D perhaps matches TRBD1 (5 bases). Germline-derived CDR1 and CDR2 are SNHLY and FYNNEI. Trimming shortened V by 5 bases and J by 4 bases, and 14 bases separated the two germline ends. The CDR3 loop spans 14 amino acids. The CDR3 DNA reads as TGTGCCAGCAGTCCCCAGGGCAGCCGAGAGACCCAGTACTTC. It translates to CASSPQGSRETQYF.

The rearrangement uses TRBV11-2 and TRBJ2-7, with D unresolved. V was shortened by 2 bases and J by 0 bases, with 5 bases between the two germline ends. The germline CDR1 and CDR2 sequences are SGHAT and FQNNGV. The CDR3 totals 13 residues. As DNA, the CDR3 is TGTGCCAGCAGCTTATCTGGCTCCTACGAGCAGTACTTC. This translates into CASSLSGSYEQYF.

The chain uses TRBV19 and TRBJ1-1, with D uncertain. CDR3 size: 14 residues. V was pared by 6 bases and J by 7 bases, with 18 bases between. From germline, CDR1 is LNHDA and CDR2 SQIVND (reference sequence). Here the CDR3 DNA reads TGTGCCAGTAGATCCCCCCCCGATGAAATTGAAGCTTTCTTT. Translated, it gives CASRSPPDEIEAFF.